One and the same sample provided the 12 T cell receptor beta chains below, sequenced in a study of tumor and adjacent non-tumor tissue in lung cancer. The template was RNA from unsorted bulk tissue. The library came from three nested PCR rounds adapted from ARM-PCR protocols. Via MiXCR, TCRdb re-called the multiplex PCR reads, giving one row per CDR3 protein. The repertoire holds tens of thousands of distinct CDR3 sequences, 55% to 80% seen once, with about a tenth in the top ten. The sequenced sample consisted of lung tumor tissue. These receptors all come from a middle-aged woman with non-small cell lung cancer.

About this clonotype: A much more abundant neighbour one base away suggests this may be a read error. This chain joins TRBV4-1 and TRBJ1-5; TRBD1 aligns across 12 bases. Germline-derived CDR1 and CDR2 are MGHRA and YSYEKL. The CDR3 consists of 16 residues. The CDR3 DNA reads TGCACCAGCAGCCAAGATTCCGGGACAGGGGGCGTCCAGCGGCATTTT. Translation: CTSSQDSGTGGVQRHF.

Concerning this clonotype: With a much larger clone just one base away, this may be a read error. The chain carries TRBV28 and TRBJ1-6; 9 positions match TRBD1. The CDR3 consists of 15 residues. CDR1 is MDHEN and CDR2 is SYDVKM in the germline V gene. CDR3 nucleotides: TGTACCAGCAGTTCTGGGACAGGGCGGAGTTCACCCCTCCACTTT. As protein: CTSSSGTGRSSPLHF.

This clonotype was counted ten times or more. CDR3 residues: CASSSSGIGTGELFF. The DNA of the CDR3 is TGCGCCAGCAGTTCAAGCGGGATCGGCACCGGGGAGCTGTTTTTT. The genes are TRBV10-2 and TRBJ2-2; 7 bases fit TRBD2. The CDR3 sequence is 15 residues long. Germline-derived CDR1 and CDR2 are WSHSY and SAAADI. The junction had 7 bases not matched to a gene; V was cut back by 5 bases and J by 4 bases.

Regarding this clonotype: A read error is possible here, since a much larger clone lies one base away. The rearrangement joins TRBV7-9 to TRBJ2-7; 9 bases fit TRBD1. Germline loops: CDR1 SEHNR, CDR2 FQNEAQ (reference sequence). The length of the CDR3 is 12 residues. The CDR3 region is CVSTDRGREQYF. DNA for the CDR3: TGTGTCAGCACGGACAGGGGTCGCGAGCAGTACTTC.

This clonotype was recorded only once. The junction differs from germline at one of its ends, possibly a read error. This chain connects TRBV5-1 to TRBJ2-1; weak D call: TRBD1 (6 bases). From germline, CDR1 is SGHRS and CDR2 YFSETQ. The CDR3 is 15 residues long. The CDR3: CASSTASGQSYDQFF. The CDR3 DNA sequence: TGCGCCAGCAGCACCGCTAGTGGACAGAGCTATGATCAGTTCTTC.

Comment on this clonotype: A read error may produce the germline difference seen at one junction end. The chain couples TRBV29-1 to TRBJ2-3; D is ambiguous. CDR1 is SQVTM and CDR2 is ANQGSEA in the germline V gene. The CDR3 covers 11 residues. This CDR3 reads CRAPSGDTQYF. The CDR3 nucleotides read TGTAGGGCACCTTCTGGAGATACGCAGTATTTT.

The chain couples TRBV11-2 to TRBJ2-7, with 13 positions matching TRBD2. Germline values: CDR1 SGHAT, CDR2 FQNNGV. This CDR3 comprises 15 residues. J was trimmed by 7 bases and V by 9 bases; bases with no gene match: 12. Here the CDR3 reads CASNTRTSGRYEQYF. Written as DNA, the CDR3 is TGTGCCAGTAACACTCGGACTAGCGGGAGATATGAGCAGTACTTC.

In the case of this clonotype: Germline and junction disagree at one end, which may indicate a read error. In nucleotides, the CDR3 is TGCGTCAGCAGTTCCGGGGACCCACTCCCCAATGAGCAGTTCTTC. Residues: CVSSSGDPLPNEQFF. This chain connects TRBV11-2 to TRBJ2-1; either TRBD1 or TRBD2 may supply D (5 bases each). The germline gives CDR1 SGHAT, CDR2 FQNNGV. CDR3 length: 15 residues.

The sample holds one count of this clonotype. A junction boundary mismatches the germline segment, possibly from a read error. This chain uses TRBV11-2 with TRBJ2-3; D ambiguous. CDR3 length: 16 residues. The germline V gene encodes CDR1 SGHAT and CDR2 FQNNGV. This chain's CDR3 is CDSSLDGQGGSYTQYF. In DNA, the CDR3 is TGTGACAGCAGCTTAGATGGGCAAGGCGGCTCATATACGCAGTATTTT. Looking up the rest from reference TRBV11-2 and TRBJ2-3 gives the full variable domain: EAGVAQSPRYKIIEKRQSVAFWCNPISGHATLYWYQQILGQGPKLLIQFQNNGVVDDSQLPKDRFSAERLKGVDSTLKIQPAKLEDSAVYLCDSSLDGQGGSYTQYFGPGTRLTVL.

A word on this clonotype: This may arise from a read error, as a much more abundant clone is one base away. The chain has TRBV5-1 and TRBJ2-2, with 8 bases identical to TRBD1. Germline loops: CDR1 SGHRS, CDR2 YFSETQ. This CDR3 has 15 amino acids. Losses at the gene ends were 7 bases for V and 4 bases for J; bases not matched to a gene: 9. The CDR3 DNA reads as TGCGCCAGCGGTTCGGGACAGGCGGCCACCGGGGAGCTGTTTTTT. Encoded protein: CASGSGQAATGELFF.

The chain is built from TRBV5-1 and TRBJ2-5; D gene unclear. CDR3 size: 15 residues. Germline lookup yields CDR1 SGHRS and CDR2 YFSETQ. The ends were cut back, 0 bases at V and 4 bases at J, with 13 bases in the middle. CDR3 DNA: TGCGCCAGCAGCTTGGACCGCAGTAGGCGAGAGACCCAGTACTTC. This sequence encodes CASSLDRSRRETQYF.

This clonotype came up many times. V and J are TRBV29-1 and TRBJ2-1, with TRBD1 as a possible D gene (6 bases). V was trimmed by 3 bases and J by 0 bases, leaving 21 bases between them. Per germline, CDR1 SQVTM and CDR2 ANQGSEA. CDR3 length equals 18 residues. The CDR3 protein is CSVEGAEDRSRSYNEQFF. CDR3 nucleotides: TGCAGCGTTGAGGGGGCGGAGGATAGGTCTCGCTCCTACAATGAGCAGTTCTTC.